This T cell receptor beta chain is drawn from a study of vaccination and CD4 T cells after COVID-19. Across the whole study: Convalescent individuals exhibited SARS-CoV-2 positivity on nasal swab PCR, with nine mild and one severe presentation. Stimulation of the cells used overlapping spike peptide pools from SARS-CoV-2 and from the common cold coronaviruses HCoV-NL63, HCoV-OC43 and HCoV-229E.

This CDR3 comprises 16 residues. V dropped 4 bases and J dropped 6 bases, with 19 bases sitting between them. Germline CDR1 SGDLS, CDR2 YYNGEE. With regard to this clonotype: No antigen is known for it.

Study conclusions and caveats: Spike mono-reactivity was found in 304 of 307 vaccine-specific clones from convalescent patients.

The study sequenced cultured CD4+ T cell DNA using the Oncomine TCR Beta short-read assay. TCRdb processed the PCR reads anew with MiXCR; each CDR3 protein has one entry. Of roughly 20,000 distinct CDR3 sequences in the sample, roughly half are singletons; the top ten hold approximately 9%. Treatment indicated: approximately 11-day PBMC culture with coronavirus spike peptide pools or control peptides (ViraFEST assay). PBMC cultures, at a few million cells per well, received 8.5 to 10 IU/ml IL-2 and about 11 ug/ml peptide pools. The sequence derives from a human donor who had recovered from COVID-19. What was sequenced was CD4+ T cells from blood, cultured in vitro. The chain has TRBV9 and TRBJ2-2, with a tentative D call TRBD1 (6 bases). The CDR3: CASSLTTGYNSGELFF. The CDR3 DNA reads as TGTGCCAGCAGCCTTACTACAGGGTATAACTCCGGGGAGCTGTTTTTT.